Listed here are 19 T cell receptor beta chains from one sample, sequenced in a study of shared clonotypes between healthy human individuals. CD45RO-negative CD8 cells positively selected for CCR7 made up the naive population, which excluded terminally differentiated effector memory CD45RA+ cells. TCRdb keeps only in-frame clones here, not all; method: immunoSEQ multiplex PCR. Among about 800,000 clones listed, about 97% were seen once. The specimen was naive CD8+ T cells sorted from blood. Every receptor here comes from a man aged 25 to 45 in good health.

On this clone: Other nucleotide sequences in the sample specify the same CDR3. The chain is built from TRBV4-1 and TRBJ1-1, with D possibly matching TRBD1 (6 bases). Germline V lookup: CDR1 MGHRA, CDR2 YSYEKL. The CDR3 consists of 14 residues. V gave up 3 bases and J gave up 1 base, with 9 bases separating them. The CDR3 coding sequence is TGCGCCAGCAGCCAGGAACAGGGGAACACTGAAGCTTTCTTT. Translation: CASSQEQGNTEAFF.

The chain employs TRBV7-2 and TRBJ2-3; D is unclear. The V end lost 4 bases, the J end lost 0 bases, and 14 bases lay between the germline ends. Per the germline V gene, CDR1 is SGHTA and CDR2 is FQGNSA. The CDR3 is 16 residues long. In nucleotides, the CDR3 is TGTGCCAGCAGCTCCCCCATAGCTTATAGCACAGATACGCAGTATTTT. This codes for CASSSPIAYSTDTQYF. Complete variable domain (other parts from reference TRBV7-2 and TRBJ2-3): GAGVSQSPSNKVTEKGKDVELRCDPISGHTALYWYRQSLGQGLEFLIYFQGNSAPDKSGLPSDRFSAERTGGSVSTLTIQRTQQEDSAVYLCASSSPIAYSTDTQYFGPGTRLTVL.

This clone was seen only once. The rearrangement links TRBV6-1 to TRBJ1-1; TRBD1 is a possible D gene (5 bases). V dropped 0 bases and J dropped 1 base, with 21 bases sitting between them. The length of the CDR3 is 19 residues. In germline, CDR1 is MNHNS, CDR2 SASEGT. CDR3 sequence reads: CASSEALYRFQGENTEAFF. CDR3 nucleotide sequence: TGTGCCAGCAGTGAAGCGCTATATCGGTTCCAGGGAGAGAACACTGAAGCTTTCTTT.

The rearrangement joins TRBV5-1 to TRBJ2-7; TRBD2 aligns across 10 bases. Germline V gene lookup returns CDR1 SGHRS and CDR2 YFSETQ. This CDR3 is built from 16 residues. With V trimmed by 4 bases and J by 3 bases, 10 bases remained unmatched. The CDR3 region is CASSVLAGDIFYEQYF. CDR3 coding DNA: TGCGCCAGCAGCGTCCTAGCGGGAGACATATTCTACGAGCAGTACTTC.

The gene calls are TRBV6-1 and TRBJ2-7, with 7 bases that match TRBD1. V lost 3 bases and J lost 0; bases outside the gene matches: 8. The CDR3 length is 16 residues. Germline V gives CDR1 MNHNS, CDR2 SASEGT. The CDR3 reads CASSEKEGGYSYEQYF. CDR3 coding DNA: TGTGCCAGCAGTGAGAAAGAAGGGGGCTACTCCTACGAGCAGTACTTC.

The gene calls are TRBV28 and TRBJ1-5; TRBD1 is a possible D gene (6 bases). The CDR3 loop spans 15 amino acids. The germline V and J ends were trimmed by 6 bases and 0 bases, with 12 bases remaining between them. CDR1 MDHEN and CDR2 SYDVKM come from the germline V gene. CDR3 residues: CASRTGTHSNQPQHF. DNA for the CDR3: TGTGCCAGCAGGACCGGGACACATAGCAATCAGCCCCAGCATTTT. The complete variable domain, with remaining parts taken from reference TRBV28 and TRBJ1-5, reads DVKVTQSSRYLVKRTGEKVFLECVQDMDHENMFWYRQDPGLGLRLIYFSYDVKMKEKGDIPEGYSVSREKKERFSLILESASTNQTSMYLCASRTGTHSNQPQHFGDGTRLSIL.

The DNA for the CDR3 is TGTGCCTTCTCGATGGGGAACACAGATACGCAGTATTTT. Protein product: CAFSMGNTDTQYF. V and J are TRBV30 and TRBJ2-3; D is ambiguous. Germline V gene lookup returns CDR1 GTSNPN and CDR2 SVGIG (reference sequence). V was shortened by 7 bases and J by 2 bases, with 13 bases between the two germline ends. The CDR3 contains 13 residues.

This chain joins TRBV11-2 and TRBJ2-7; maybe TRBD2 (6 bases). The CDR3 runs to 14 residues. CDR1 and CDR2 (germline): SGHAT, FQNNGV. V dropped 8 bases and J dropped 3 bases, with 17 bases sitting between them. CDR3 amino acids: CASLDAGGLYEQYF. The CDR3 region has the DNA TGTGCCAGCTTAGATGCCGGGGGTCTCTACGAGCAGTACTTC. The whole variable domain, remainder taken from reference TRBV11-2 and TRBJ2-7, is EAGVAQSPRYKIIEKRQSVAFWCNPISGHATLYWYQQILGQGPKLLIQFQNNGVVDDSQLPKDRFSAERLKGVDSTLKIQPAKLEDSAVYLCASLDAGGLYEQYFGPGTRLTVT.

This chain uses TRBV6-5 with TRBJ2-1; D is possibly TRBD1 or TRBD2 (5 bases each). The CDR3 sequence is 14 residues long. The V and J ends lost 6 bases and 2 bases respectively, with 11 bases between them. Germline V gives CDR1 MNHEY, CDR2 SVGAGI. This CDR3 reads CASSHPGPYNEQFF. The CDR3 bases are TGTGCCAGCAGCCACCCGGGGCCCTACAATGAGCAGTTCTTC.

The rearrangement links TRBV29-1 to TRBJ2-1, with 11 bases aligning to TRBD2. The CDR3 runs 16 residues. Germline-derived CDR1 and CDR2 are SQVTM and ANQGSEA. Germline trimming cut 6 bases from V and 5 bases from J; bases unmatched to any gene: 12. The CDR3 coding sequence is TGCAGCGTATCCATACCAGGACTAGCGGGCAACAATGAGCAGTTCTTC. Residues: CSVSIPGLAGNNEQFF.

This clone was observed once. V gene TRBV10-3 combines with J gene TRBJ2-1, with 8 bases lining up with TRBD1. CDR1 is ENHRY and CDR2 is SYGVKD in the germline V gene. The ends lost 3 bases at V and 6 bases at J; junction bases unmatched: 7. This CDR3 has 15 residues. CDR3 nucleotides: TGTGCCATCAGTGACGTCCGGGACAGGCTCAATGAGCAGTTCTTC. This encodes CAISDVRDRLNEQFF.

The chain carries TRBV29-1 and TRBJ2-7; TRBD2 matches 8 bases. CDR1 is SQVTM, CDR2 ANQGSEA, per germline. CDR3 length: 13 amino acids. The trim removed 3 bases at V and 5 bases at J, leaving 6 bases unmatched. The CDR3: CSVEVGRGNEQYF. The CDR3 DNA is TGCAGCGTTGAGGTCGGGAGGGGGAACGAGCAGTACTTC.

The CDR3 reads CSIRGGLAGPMDTGELFF. The CDR3 nucleotides read TGCAGCATTCGAGGCGGACTAGCGGGTCCCATGGACACCGGGGAGCTGTTTTTT. The genes are TRBV29-1 and TRBJ2-2; TRBD2 aligns across 11 bases. The CDR3 runs to 18 residues. With 8 bases clipped from V and 3 bases from J, the junction kept 17 bases outside the gene matches. Germline V gives CDR1 SQVTM, CDR2 ANQGSEA.

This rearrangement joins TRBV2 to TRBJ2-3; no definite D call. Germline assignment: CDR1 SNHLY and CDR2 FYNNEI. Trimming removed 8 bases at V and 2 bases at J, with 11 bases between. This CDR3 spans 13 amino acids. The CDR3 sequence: CASSISNTDTQYF. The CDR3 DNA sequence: TGTGCCAGCTCTATTAGCAACACAGATACGCAGTATTTT.

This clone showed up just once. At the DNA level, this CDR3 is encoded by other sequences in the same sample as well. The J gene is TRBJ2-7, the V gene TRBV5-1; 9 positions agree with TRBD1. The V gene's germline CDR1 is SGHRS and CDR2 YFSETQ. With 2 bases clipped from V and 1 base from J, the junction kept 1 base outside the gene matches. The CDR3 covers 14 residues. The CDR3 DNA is TGCGCCAGCAGCTTTGGGACAGGGTCCTACGAGCAGTACTTC. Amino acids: CASSFGTGSYEQYF.

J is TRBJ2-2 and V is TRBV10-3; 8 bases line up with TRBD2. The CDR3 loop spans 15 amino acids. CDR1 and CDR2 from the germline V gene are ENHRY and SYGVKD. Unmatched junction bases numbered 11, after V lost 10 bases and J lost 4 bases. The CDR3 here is CATREGGGLTGELFF. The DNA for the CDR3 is TGTGCCACCCGGGAGGGGGGTGGTCTCACCGGGGAGCTGTTTTTT.

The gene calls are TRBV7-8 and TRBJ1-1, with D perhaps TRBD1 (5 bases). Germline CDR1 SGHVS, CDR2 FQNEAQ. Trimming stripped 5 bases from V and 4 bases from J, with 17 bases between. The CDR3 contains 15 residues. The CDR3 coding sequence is TGTGCCAGCAGCCCACGCGTGGGGGGGGGCACTGAAGCTTTCTTT. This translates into CASSPRVGGGTEAFF.

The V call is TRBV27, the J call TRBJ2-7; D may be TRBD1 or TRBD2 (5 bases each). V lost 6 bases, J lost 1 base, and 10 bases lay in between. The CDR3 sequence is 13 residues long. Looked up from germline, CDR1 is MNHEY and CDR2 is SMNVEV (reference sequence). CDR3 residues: CASSRDGSYEQYF. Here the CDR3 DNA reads TGTGCCAGCAGCCGGGACGGATCCTACGAGCAGTACTTC.

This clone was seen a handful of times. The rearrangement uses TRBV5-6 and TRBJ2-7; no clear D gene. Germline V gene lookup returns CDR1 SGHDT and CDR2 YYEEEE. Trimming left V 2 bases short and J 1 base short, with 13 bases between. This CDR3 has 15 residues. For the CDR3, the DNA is TGTGCCAGCAGCTTTAGGCCAACGAGTTCCTACGAGCAGTACTTC. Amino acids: CASSFRPTSSYEQYF.